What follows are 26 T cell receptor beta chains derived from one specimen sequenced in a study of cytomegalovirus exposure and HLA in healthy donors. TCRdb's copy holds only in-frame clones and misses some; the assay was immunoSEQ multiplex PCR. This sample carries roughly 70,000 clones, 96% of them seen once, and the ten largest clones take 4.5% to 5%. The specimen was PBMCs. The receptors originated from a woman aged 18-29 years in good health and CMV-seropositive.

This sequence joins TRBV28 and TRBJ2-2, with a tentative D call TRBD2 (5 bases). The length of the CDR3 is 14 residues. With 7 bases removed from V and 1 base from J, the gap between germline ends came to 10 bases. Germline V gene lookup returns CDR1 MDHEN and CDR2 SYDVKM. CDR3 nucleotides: TGTGCCAGCATTGATGCGGGGAACACCGGGGAGCTGTTTTTT. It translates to CASIDAGNTGELFF.

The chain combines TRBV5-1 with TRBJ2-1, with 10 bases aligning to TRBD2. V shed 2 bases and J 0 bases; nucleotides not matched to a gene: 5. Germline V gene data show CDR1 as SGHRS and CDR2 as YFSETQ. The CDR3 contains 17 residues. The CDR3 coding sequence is TGCGCCAGCAGCTTACTAGCGGGGTCAAACTCCTACAATGAGCAGTTCTTC. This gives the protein CASSLLAGSNSYNEQFF. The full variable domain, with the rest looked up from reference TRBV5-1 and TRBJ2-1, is KAGVTQTPRYLIKTRGQQVTLSCSPISGHRSVSWYQQTPGQGLQFLFEYFSETQRNKGNFPGRFSGRQFSNSRSEMNVSTLELGDSALYLCASSLLAGSNSYNEQFFGPGTRLTVL.

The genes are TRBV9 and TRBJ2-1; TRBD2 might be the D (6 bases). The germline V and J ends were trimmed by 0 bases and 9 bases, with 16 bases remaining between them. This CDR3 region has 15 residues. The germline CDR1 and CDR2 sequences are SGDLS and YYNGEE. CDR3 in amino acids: CASSVESGSWSEQFF. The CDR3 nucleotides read TGTGCCAGCAGCGTAGAAAGCGGGTCCTGGAGTGAGCAGTTCTTC. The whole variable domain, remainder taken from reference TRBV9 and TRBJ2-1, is DSGVTQTPKHLITATGQRVTLRCSPRSGDLSVYWYQQSLDQGLQFLIQYYNGEERAKGNILERFSAQQFPDLHSELNLSSLELGDSALYFCASSVESGSWSEQFFGPGTRLTVL.

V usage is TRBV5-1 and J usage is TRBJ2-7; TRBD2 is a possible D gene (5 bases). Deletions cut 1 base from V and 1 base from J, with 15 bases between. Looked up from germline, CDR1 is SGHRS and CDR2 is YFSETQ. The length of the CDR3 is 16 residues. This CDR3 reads CASSLNGPGKSYEQYF. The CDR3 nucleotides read TGCGCCAGCAGCTTGAATGGTCCGGGGAAGTCCTACGAGCAGTACTTC.

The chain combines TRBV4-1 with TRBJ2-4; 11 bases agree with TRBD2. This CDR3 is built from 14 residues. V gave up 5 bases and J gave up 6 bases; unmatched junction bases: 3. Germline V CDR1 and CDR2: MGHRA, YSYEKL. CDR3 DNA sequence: TGCGCCAGCAGCTACGGGACTAGCGGAAACATTCAGTACTTC. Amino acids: CASSYGTSGNIQYF.

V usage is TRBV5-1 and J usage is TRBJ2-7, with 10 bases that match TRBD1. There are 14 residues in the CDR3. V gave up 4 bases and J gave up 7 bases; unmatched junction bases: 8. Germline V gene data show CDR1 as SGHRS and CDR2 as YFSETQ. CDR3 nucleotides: TGCGCCAGCAGCCCCGGGACAGGGGTTGGGGAGCAGTACTTC. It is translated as CASSPGTGVGEQYF.

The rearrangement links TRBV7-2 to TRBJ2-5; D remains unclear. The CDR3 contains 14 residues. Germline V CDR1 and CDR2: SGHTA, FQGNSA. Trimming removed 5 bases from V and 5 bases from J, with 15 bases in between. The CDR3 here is CASSAIASRETQYF. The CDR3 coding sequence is TGTGCCAGCAGCGCGATCGCGTCTAGGGAGACCCAGTACTTC. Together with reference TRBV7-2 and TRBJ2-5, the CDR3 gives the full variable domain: GAGVSQSPSNKVTEKGKDVELRCDPISGHTALYWYRQSLGQGLEFLIYFQGNSAPDKSGLPSDRFSAERTGGSVSTLTIQRTQQEDSAVYLCASSAIASRETQYFGPGTRLLVL.

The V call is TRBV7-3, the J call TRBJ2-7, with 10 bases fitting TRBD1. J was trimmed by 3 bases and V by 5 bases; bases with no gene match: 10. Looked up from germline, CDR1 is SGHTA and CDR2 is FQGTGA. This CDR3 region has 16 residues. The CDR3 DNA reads TGTGCCAGCAGCCTTACCGGGACAGGGGATCGCTACGAGCAGTACTTC. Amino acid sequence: CASSLTGTGDRYEQYF.

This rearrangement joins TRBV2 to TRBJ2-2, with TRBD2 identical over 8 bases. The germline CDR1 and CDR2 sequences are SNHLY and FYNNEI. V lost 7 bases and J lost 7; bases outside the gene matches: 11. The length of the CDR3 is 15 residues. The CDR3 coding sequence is TGTGCCAGCATTTTTCAAGCGGGAGCTGGCGGGGAGCTGTTTTTT. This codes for CASIFQAGAGGELFF.

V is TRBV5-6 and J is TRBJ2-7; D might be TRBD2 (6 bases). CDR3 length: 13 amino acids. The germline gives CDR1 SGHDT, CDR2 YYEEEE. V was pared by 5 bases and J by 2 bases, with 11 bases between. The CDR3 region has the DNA TGTGCCAGCAGACTGGGCGGGGCCTACGAGCAGTACTTC. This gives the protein CASRLGGAYEQYF.

The CDR3 region is CASSLRDIHNEQFF. CDR3 in DNA: TGTGCCAGCAGTCTCCGGGACATTCACAATGAGCAGTTCTTC. This rearrangement joins TRBV6-5 to TRBJ2-1, with a tentative D call TRBD1 (6 bases). CDR3 length: 14 residues. Trimming removed 5 bases from V and 5 bases from J, with 13 bases in between. Germline assignment: CDR1 MNHEY and CDR2 SVGAGI.

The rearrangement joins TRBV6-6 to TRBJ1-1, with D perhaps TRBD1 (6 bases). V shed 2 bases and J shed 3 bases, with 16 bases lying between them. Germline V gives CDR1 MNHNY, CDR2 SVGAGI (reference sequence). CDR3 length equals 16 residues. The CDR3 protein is CASSYPTGSWYTEAFF. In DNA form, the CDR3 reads TGTGCCAGCAGTTACCCGACAGGCTCATGGTACACTGAAGCTTTCTTT.

The CDR3 region has the DNA TGTGCCATCAAAGGAGTCAGTCCCTATGGCTACACCTTC. This gives the protein CAIKGVSPYGYTF. The V and J genes are TRBV10-3 and TRBJ1-2; no firm D call. V lost 7 bases and J lost 4, with 13 bases in between. Germline loops: CDR1 ENHRY, CDR2 SYGVKD. This CDR3 spans 13 amino acids.

The CDR3 is CAWRGGAGSTDTQYF. The CDR3 region has the DNA TGTGCCTGGAGGGGGGGGGCCGGGTCGACAGATACGCAGTATTTT. V usage is TRBV30 and J usage is TRBJ2-3; D might be TRBD2 (7 bases). CDR3 size: 15 residues. V lost 3 bases and J lost 3, with 16 bases in between. Germline-derived CDR1 and CDR2 are GTSNPN and SVGIG (reference sequence).

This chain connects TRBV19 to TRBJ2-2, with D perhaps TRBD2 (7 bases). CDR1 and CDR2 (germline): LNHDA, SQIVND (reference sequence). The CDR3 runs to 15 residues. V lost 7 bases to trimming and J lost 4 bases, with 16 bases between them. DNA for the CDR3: TGTGCCAGTAAGAGAGGGGGGGATATCACCGGGGAGCTGTTTTTT. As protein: CASKRGGDITGELFF.

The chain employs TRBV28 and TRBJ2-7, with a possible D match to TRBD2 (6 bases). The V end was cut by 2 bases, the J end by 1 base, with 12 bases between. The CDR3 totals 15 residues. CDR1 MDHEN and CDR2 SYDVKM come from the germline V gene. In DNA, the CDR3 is TGTGCCAGCAGTTTAAGGCGGGAATCGTCCTACGAGCAGTACTTC. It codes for CASSLRRESSYEQYF. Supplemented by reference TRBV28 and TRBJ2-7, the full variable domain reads DVKVTQSSRYLVKRTGEKVFLECVQDMDHENMFWYRQDPGLGLRLIYFSYDVKMKEKGDIPEGYSVSREKKERFSLILESASTNQTSMYLCASSLRRESSYEQYFGPGTRLTVT.

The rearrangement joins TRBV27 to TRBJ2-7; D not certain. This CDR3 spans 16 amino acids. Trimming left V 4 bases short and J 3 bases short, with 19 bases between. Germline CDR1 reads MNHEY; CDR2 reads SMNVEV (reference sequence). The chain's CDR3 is CASSSRSADTYYEQYF. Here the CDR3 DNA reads TGTGCCAGCAGTTCCAGGTCGGCAGATACTTACTACGAGCAGTACTTC.

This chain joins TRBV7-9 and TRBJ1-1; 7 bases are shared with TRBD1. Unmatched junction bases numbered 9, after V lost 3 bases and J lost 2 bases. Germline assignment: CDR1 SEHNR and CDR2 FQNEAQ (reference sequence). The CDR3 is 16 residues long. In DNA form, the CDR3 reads TGTGCCAGCAGCTTTCCCCCGGGACAGTTTAACACTGAAGCTTTCTTT. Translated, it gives CASSFPPGQFNTEAFF.

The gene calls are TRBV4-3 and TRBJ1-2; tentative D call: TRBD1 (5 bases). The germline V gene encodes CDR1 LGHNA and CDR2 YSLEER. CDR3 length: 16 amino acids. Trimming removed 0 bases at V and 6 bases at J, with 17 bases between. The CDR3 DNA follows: TGCGCCAGCAGCCAAGAGGCCTGGAGGGGATGGGATGGCTACACCTTC. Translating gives CASSQEAWRGWDGYTF.

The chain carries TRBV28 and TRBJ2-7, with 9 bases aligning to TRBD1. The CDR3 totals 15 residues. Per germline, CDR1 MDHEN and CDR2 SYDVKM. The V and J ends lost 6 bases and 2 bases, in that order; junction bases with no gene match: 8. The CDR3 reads CASRSRGTGTYEQYF. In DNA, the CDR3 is TGTGCCAGCAGAAGCCGGGGGACAGGGACCTACGAGCAGTACTTC.

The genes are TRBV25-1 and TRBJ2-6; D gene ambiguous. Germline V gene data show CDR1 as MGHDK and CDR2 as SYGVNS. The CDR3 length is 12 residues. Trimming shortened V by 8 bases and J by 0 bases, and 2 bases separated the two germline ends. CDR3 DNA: TGTGCCAGCCACTCTGGGGCCAACGTCCTGACTTTC. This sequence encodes CASHSGANVLTF. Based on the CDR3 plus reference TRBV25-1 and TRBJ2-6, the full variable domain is EADIYQTPRYLVIGTGKKITLECSQTMGHDKMYWYQQDPGMELHLIHYSYGVNSTEKGDLSSESTVSRIRTEHFPLTLESARPSHTSQYLCASHSGANVLTFGAGSRLTVL.

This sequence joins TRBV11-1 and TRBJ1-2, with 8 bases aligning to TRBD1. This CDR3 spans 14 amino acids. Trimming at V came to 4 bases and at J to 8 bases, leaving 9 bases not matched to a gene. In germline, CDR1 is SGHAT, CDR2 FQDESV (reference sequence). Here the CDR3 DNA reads TGTGCCAGCAGCTCCAGCCCGGACAGGGCGGGCTACACCTTC. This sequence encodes CASSSSPDRAGYTF.

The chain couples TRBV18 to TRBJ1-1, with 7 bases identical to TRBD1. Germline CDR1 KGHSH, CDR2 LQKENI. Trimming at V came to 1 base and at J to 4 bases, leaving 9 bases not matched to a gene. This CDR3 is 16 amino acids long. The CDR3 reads CASSPQTGVAVTEAFF. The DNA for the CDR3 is TGTGCCAGCTCACCACAAACAGGGGTAGCGGTCACTGAAGCTTTCTTT.

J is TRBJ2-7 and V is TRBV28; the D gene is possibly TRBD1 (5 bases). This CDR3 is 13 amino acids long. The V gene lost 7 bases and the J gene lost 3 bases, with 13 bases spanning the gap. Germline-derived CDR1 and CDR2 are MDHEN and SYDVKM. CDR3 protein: CASIQGASYEQYF. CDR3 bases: TGTGCCAGCATACAAGGGGCCAGCTACGAGCAGTACTTC.

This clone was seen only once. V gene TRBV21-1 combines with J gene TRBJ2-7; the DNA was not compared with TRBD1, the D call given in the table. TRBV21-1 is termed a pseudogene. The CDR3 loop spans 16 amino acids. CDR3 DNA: TGTGCCAGCAGCAAAAAGGGGGTCCCGGGAACGTACGAGCAGTACTTC. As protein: CASSKKGVPGTYEQYF.

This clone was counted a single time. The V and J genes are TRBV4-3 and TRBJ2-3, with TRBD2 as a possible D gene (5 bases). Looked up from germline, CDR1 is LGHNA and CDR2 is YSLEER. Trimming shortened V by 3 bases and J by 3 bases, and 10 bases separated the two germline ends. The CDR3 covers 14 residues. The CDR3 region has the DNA TGCGCCAGCAGCCAGAGGGTGCGGACAGATACGCAGTATTTT. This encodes CASSQRVRTDTQYF.